What follows is one TCR beta chain and its context. The antigen remains undetermined. This sample is drawn from a study of cytomegalovirus exposure and HLA in healthy donors. Turning to the study itself: From donors who were HLA-typed, an early data release held around 80 million unique TCRs. Overall study results and limits: Later genetic work tied a missense DCLRE1C variant to beta-chain V and J trimming.

The CDR3 is 18 residues long. Germline CDR1 reads SGHAT; CDR2 reads FQDESV (reference sequence). The V and J ends lost 2 bases and 2 bases respectively, with 21 bases between them. 13 Jbeta primers and 60 Vbeta primers were used for the PCR. The protocol was immunoSEQ multiplex PCR, while the TCRdb copy is restricted to in-frame clones and leaves out a portion. The sample lists about 140,000 clones, approximately 80% seen once, with around 4.9% in the top ten. The sequence came from a male donor in good health and CMV-seronegative. The sequencing sample was made of PBMCs. The genes are TRBV11-1 and TRBJ2-5, with TRBD1 as a possible D gene (6 bases). Here the CDR3 DNA reads TGTGCCAGCAGCTTACCACCAGCTTCGACAGGTTTTCAAGAGACCCAGTACTTC. This encodes CASSLPPASTGFQETQYF.